This TCR beta chain comes out of a study of cytomegalovirus exposure and HLA in healthy donors. For the study at large: The study's early data release held about 85 million unique TCRs from HLA-typed donors.

There are 13 residues in the CDR3. Germline CDR1 SGHTS, CDR2 YDEGEE. Trimming took 6 bases from V and 4 from J, leaving 13 bases between them. Primers for the PCR totalled 60 Vbeta and 13 Jbeta. Profiling relied on immunoSEQ multiplex PCR, and the TCRdb table lists in-frame clones only, not all of them. This listing includes some 60,000 clones. The V gene is TRBV5-8, the J gene TRBJ1-2; D unclear. The TCR originated in a young man in good health and CMV-seropositive. The sequencing input was PBMCs. CDR3 protein: CASTRTGFYGYTF. CDR3 bases: TGTGCCAGCACCCGGACGGGGTTCTATGGCTACACCTTC. The full variable domain, with the rest looked up from reference TRBV5-8 and TRBJ1-2, is EAGVTQSPTHLIKTRGQQATLRCSPISGHTSVYWYQQALGLGLQFLLWYDEGEERNRGNFPPRFSGRQFPNYSSELNVNALELEDSALYLCASTRTGFYGYTFGSGTRLTVV.